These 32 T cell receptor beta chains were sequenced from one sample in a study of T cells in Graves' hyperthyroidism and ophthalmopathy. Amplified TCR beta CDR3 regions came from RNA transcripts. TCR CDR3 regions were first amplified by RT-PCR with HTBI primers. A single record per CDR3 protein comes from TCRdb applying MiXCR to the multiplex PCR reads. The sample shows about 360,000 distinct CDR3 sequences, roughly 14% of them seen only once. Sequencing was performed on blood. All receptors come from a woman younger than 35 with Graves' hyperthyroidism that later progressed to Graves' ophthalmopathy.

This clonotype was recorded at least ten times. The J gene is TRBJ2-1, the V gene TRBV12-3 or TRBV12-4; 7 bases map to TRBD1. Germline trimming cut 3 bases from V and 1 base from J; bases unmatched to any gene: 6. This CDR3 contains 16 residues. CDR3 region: CASSFDQGDSYNEQFF. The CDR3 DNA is TGTGCCAGCAGTTTTGACCAGGGGGATTCCTACAATGAGCAGTTCTTC.

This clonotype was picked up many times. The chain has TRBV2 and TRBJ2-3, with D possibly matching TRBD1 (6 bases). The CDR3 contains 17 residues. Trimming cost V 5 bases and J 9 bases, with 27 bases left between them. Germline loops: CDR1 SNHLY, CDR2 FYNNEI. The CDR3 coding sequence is TGTGCCAGCAGTCGTACCCGGGACAAGGAATATGTAGAGACGCAGTATTTT. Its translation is CASSRTRDKEYVETQYF.

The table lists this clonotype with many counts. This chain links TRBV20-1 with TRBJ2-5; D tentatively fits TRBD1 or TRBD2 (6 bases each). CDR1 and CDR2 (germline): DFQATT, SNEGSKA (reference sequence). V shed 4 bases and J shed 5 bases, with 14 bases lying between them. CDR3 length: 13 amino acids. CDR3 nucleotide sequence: TGCAGTGCTATCCACAGGGAGGTGGAGACCCAGTACTTC. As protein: CSAIHREVETQYF.

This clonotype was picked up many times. CDR3 nucleotides: TGTGCCATCCGGGCTGGGACAGCCTTAGCGGGAGTAAGCACCGGGGAGCTGTTTTTT. Translation gives CAIRAGTALAGVSTGELFF. The gene calls are TRBV2 and TRBJ2-2, with 9 bases that match TRBD2. Germline CDR1 reads SNHLY; CDR2 reads FYNNEI. Trimming cost V 10 bases and J 4 bases; bases outside gene matches: 22. The CDR3 extends over 19 amino acids. The full variable domain, completed using reference TRBV2 and TRBJ2-2, is EPEVTQTPSHQVTQMGQEVILRCVPISNHLYFYWYRQILGQKVEFLVSFYNNEISEKSEIFDDQFSVERPDGSNFTLKIRSTKLEDSAMYFCAIRAGTALAGVSTGELFFGEGSRLTVL.

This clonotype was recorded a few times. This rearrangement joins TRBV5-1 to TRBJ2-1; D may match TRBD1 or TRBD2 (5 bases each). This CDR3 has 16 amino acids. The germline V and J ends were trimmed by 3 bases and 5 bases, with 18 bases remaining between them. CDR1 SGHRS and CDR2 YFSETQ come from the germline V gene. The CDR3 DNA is TGCGCCAGCAGCTCCTTACCGGGACCGCTAAACAATGAGCAGTTCTTC. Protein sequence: CASSSLPGPLNNEQFF.

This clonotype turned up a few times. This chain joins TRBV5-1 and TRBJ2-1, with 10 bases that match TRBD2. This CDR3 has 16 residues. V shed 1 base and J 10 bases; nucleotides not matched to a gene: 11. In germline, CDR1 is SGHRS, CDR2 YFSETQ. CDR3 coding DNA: TGCGCCAGCAGCTTGAGCCTAGCGGGAGTGATTGGAGAGCAGTTCTTC. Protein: CASSLSLAGVIGEQFF.

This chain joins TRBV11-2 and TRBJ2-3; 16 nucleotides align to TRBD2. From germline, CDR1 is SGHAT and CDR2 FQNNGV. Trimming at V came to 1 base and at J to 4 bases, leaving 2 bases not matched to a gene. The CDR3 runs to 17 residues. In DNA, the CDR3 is TGTGCCAGCAGCTTAGTGGGACTAGCGGGAGGGGCAGATACGCAGTATTTT. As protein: CASSLVGLAGGADTQYF.

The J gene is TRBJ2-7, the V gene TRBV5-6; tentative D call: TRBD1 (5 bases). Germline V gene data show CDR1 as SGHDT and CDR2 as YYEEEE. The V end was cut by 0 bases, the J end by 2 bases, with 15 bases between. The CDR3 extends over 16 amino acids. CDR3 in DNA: TGTGCCAGCAGCTTGGGGTCTCCGGACACCACCTACGAGCAGTACTTC. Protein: CASSLGSPDTTYEQYF.

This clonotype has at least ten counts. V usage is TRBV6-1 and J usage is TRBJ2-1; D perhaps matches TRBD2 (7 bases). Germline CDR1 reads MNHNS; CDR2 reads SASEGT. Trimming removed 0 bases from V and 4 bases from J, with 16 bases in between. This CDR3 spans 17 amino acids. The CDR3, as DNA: TGTGCCAGCAGTGAAGCGCGGGGGCTCGGAGGGTACAATGAGCAGTTCTTC. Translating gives CASSEARGLGGYNEQFF.

The DNA for the CDR3 is TGTGCCAGCAGCTTGACCCCTAGCGGGAAAGAGACCCAGTACTTC. Protein: CASSLTPSGKETQYF. V gene TRBV5-4 combines with J gene TRBJ2-5, with 9 bases matching TRBD2. The CDR3 has 15 amino acids. The V gene's germline CDR1 is SGHNT and CDR2 YYREEE (reference sequence). With V trimmed by 1 base and J by 3 bases, 4 bases remained unmatched.

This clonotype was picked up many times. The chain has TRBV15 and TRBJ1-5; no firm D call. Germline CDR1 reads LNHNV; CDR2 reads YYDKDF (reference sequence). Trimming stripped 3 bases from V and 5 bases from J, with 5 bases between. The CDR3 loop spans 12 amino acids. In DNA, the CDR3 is TGTGCCACCAGCAGTCCAGATCAGCCCCAGCATTTT. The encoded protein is CATSSPDQPQHF.

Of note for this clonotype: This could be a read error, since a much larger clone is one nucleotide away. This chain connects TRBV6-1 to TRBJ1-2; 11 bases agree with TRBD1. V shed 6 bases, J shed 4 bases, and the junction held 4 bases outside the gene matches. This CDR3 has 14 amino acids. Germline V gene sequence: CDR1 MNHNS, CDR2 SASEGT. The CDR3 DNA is TGTGCCAGCAGATCCGGACAGGGGGCCTATGGCTACACCTTC. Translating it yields CASRSGQGAYGYTF.

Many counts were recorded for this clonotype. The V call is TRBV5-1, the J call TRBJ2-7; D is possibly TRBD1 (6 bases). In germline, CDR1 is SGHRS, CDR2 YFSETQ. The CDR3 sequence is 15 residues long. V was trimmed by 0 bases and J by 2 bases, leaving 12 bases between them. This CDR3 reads CASSLEGGEAYEQYF. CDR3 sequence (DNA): TGCGCCAGCAGCTTGGAAGGGGGTGAGGCCTACGAGCAGTACTTC.

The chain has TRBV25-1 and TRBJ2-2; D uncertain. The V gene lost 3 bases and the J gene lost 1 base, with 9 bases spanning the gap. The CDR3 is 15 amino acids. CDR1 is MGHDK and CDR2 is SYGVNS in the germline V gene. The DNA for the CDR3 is TGTGCCAGCAGTGATTCGACGGTGAACACCGGGGAGCTGTTTTTT. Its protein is CASSDSTVNTGELFF.

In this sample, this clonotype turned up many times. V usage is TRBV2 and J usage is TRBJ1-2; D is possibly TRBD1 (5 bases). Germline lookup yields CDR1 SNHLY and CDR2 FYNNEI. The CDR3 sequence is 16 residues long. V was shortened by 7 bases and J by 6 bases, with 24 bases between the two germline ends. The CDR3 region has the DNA TGTGCCAGCATTGGGGCCAGGAGGGGTAATGTGGATGGCTACACCTTC. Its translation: CASIGARRGNVDGYTF.

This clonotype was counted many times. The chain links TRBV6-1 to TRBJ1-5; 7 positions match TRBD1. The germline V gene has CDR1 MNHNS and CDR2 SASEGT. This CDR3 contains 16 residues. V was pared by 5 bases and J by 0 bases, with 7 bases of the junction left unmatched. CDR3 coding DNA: TGTGCCAGCAGTCACATCACAGGGGATAGCAATCAGCCCCAGCATTTT. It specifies CASSHITGDSNQPQHF.

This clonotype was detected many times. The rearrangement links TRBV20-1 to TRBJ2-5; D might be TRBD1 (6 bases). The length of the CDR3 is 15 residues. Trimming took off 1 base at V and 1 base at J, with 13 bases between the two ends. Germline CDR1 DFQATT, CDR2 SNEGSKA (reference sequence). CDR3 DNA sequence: TGCAGTGCTAGAGCTCCACAGGGTGGCCAAGAGACCCAGTACTTC. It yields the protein CSARAPQGGQETQYF.

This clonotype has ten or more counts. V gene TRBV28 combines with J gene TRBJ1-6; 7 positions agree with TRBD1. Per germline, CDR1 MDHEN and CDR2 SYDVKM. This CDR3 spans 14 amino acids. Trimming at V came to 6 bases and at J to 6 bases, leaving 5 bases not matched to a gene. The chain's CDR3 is CASSRQGINSPLHF. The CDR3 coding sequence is TGTGCCAGCAGCCGACAGGGTATTAATTCACCCCTCCACTTT.

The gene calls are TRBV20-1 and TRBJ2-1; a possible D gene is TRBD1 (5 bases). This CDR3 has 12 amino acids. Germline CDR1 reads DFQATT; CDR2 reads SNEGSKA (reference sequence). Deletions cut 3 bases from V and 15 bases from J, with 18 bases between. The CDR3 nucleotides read TGCAGTGCTAGGCTGGGTGTCAGGGATGGGTTCTTC. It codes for CSARLGVRDGFF.

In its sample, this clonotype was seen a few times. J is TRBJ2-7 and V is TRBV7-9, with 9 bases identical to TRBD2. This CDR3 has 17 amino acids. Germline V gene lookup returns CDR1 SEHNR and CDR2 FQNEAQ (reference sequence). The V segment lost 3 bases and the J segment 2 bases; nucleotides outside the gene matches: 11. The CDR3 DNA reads TGTGCCAGCAGCTTCCTTATCCTAGCGGGATCCACCTACGAGCAGTACTTC. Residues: CASSFLILAGSTYEQYF.

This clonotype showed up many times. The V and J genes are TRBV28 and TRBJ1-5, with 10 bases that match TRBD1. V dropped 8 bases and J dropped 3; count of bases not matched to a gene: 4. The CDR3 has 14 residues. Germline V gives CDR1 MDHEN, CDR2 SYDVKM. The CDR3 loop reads CASGGQGINQPQHF. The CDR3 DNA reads TGTGCCAGCGGGGGACAGGGGATCAATCAGCCCCAGCATTTT.

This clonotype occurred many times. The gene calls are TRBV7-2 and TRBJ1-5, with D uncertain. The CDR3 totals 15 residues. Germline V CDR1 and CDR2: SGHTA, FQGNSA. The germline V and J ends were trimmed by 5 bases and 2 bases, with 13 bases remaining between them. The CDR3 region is CASSPRLGGNQPQHF. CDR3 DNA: TGTGCCAGCAGCCCGAGACTTGGGGGCAATCAGCCCCAGCATTTT.

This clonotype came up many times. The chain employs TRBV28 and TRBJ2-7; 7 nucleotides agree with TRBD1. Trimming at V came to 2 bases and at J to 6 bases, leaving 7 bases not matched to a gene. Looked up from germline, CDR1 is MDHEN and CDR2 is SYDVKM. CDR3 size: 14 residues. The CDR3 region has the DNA TGTGCCAGCAGTTTACTGAGACAGGGCACCGAGCAGTACTTC. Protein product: CASSLLRQGTEQYF.

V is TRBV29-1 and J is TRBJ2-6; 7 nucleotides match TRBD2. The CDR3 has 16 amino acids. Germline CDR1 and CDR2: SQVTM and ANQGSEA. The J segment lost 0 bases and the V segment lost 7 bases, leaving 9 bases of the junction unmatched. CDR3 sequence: CSAFLAEHSGANVLTF. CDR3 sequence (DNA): TGCAGCGCTTTCCTAGCGGAGCACTCTGGGGCCAACGTCCTGACTTTC. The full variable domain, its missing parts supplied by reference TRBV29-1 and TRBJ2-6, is SAVISQKPSRDICQRGTSLTIQCQVDSQVTMMFWYRQQPGQSLTLIATANQGSEATYESGFVIDKFPISRPNLTFSTLTVSNMSPEDSSIYLCSAFLAEHSGANVLTFGAGSRLTVL.

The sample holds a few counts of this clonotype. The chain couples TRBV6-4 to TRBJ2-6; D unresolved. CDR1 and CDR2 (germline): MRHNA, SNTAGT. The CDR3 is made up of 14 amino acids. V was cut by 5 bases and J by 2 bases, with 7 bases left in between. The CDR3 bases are TGTGCCAGCAGTCCTTCGACTGGGGCCAACGTCCTGACTTTC. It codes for CASSPSTGANVLTF.

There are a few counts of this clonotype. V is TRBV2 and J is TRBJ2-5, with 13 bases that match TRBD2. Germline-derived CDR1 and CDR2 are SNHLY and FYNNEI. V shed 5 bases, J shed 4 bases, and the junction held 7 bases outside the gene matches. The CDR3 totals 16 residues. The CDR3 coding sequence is TGTGCCAGCAGTCGGTGGACTAGCGGGAGTCGAGAGACCCAGTACTTC. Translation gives CASSRWTSGSRETQYF.

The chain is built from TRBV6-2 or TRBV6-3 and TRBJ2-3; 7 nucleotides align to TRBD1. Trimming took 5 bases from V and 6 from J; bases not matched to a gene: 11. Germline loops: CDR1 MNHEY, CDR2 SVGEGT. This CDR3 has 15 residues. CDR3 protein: CASSPGTVTWDTQYF. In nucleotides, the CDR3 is TGTGCCAGCAGTCCTGGGACAGTCACCTGGGATACGCAGTATTTT.

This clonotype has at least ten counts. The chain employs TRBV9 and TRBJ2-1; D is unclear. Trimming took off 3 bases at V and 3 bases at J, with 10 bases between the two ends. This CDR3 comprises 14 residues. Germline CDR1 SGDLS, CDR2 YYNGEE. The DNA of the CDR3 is TGTGCCAGCAGCGGACGAGGCGGCTACAATGAGCAGTTCTTC. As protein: CASSGRGGYNEQFF.

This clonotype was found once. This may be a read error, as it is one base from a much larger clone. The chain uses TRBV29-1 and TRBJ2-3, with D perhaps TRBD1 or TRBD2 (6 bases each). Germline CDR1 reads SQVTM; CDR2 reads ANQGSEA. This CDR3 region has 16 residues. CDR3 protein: CSVEQGPLTSTDTRYF. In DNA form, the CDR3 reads TGCAGCGTTGAACAGGGGCCACTTACTAGCACAGATACGCGGTATTTT.

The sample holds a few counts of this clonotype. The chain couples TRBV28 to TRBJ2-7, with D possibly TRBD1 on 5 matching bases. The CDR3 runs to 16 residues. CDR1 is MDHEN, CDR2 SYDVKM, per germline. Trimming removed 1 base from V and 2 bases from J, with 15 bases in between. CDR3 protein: CASSLSSTKGAYEQYF. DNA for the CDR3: TGTGCCAGCAGTTTATCTTCGACCAAAGGGGCCTACGAGCAGTACTTC.

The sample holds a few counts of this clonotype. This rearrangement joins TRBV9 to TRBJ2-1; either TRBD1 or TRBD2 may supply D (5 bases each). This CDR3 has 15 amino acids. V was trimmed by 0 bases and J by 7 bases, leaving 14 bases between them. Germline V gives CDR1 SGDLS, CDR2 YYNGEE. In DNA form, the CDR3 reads TGTGCCAGCAGCGTAGCGGCTAGGGGAGTTAATGAGCAGTTCTTC. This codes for CASSVAARGVNEQFF.

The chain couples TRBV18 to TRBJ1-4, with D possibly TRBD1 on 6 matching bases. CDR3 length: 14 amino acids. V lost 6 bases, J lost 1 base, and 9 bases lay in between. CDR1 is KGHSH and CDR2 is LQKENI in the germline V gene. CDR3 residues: CASSMTGTNEKLFF. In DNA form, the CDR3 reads TGTGCCAGCTCGATGACAGGAACTAATGAAAAACTGTTTTTT. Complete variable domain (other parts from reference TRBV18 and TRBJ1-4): NAGVMQNPRHLVRRRGQEARLRCSPMKGHSHVYWYRQLPEEGLKFMVYLQKENIIDESGMPKERFSAEFPKEGPSILRIQQVVRGDSAAYFCASSMTGTNEKLFFGSGTQLSVL.